Listed below are T cell receptor beta chains from one sample, sequenced in a study of OX40 agonist ivuxolimab in advanced cancers. TCRdb keeps only in-frame clones here, not all; method: immunoSEQ multiplex PCR. The sample contains about 62,000 clones, 92% of which appear only once. Sequencing used CD4+ or CD8+ T cells sorted from blood, obtained in a trial of the OX40 agonist ivuxolimab. These receptors originate from an adult with an advanced solid tumor such as melanoma, head and neck, liver or kidney cancer. The CDR3 runs from the conserved cysteine through the conserved F or W. Each record gives: D gene, J gene, V gene, CDR3 protein, CDR3 DNA. D genes are given only for firm matches.

.	TRBJ2-7	TRBV11-2	CASSGRTPEQYF	TGTGCCAGCAGCGGAAGAACCCCCGAGCAGTACTTC
.	TRBJ1-1	TRBV25-1	CASSAITEAFF	TGTGCCAGCTCGGCCATCACTGAAGCTTTCTTT
.	TRBJ2-7	TRBV6-5	CASRTAYEQYF	TGTGCCAGCAGGACAGCCTACGAGCAGTACTTC
TRBD1	TRBJ2-5	TRBV7-9	CASSLAAQGTGGETQYF	TGTGCCAGCAGCTTAGCCGCACAAGGGACAGGGGGGGAGACCCAGTACTTC
.	TRBJ2-7	TRBV7-8	CASSLARTYEQYF	TGTGCCAGCAGCTTAGCGAGGACCTACGAGCAGTACTTC
TRBD1	TRBJ1-2	TRBV6-5	CASSETGVGYGYTF	TGTGCCAGCAGTGAAACAGGGGTTGGGTATGGCTACACCTTC
.	TRBJ2-5	TRBV7-7	CASSSLSVGVQETQYF	TGTGCTAGCAGCTCTCTATCGGTGGGGGTGCAAGAGACCCAGTACTTC
TRBD1	TRBJ2-5	TRBV2	CASRPRPQGEETQYF	TGTGCCAGCAGACCTAGACCCCAGGGGGAGGAGACCCAGTACTTC
TRBD1	TRBJ1-1	TRBV7-9	CASSRQGVPEAFF	TGTGCCAGCAGCCGACAGGGGGTACCTGAAGCTTTCTTT
.	TRBJ1-5	TRBV11-2	CASSLTGQGNQPQHF	TGTGCCAGCAGCTTAACAGGGCAAGGCAATCAGCCCCAGCATTTT
TRBD2	TRBJ2-5	TRBV2	CASRAGGGGTQYF	TGTGCCAGCAGAGCGGGGGGAGGTGGGACCCAGTACTTC
.	TRBJ2-2	TRBV7-3	CASSSGTHTGELFF	TGTGCCAGCAGCTCCGGGACCCACACCGGGGAGCTGTTTTTT
.	TRBJ1-1	TRBV6-5	CASIKTVGNTEAFF	TGTGCCAGCATCAAGACGGTAGGGAACACTGAAGCTTTCTTT
.	TRBJ1-2	TRBV2	CASSVRANYGYTF	TGTGCCAGCAGTGTCAGAGCTAACTATGGCTACACCTTC
TRBD1	TRBJ1-4	TRBV15	CATSGGGDRGHANEKLFF	TGTGCCACCAGCGGTGGGGGGGACAGGGGGCATGCTAATGAAAAACTGTTTTTT
.	TRBJ2-3	TRBV11-2	CASSLLADTQYF	TGTGCCAGCAGCTTACTCGCAGATACGCAGTATTTT
.	TRBJ2-1	TRBV11-2	CASSLDGSYNEQFF	TGTGCCAGCAGCTTAGATGGCTCCTACAATGAGCAGTTCTTC
.	TRBJ2-2	TRBV10-1	CASTGNTGELFF	TGCGCCAGCACTGGGAACACCGGGGAGCTGTTTTTT
.	TRBJ1-6	TRBV2	CASGLLGGPYNSPLHF	TGTGCCAGCGGACTATTGGGGGGTCCCTATAATTCACCCCTCCACTTT
TRBD1	TRBJ1-2	TRBV2	CASNGQGKGYTF	TGTGCCAGCAATGGACAGGGCAAGGGCTACACCTTC
.	TRBJ2-7	TRBV25-1	CASSRGGYEQYF	TGTGCCAGCAGCCGAGGGGGATACGAGCAGTACTTC
TRBD1	TRBJ2-7	TRBV5-1	CASSVPGQGAYEQYF	TGCGCCAGCAGCGTCCCGGGACAGGGGGCCTACGAGCAGTACTTC
.	TRBJ1-6	TRBV2	CASRIGQGYNSPLHF	TGTGCCAGCAGAATCGGGCAGGGGTATAATTCACCCCTCCACTTT
TRBD2	TRBJ2-1	TRBV7-2	CASSHQTSGGANEQFF	TGTGCCAGCAGCCATCAGACTAGCGGGGGGGCGAATGAGCAGTTCTTC
.	TRBJ2-2	TRBV27	CASSPNLDTGELFF	TGTGCCAGCAGTCCTAATCTGGACACCGGGGAGCTGTTTTTT
.	TRBJ1-2	TRBV5-4	CASSREGFVGYTF	TGTGCCAGCAGCCGGGAGGGGTTCGTTGGCTACACCTTC
.	TRBJ1-6	TRBV27	CASSFRPIHYNSPLHF	TGTGCCAGCAGTTTCCGGCCTATTCACTATAATTCACCCCTCCACTTT
.	TRBJ2-7	TRBV7-9	CASSLGPHEQYF	TGTGCCAGCAGCTTAGGGCCCCACGAGCAGTACTTC
TRBD2	TRBJ2-2	TRBV6-1	CASSGLAGGAGELFF	TGTGCCAGCAGCGGACTAGCGGGAGGGGCCGGGGAGCTGTTTTTT
TRBD1	TRBJ2-5	TRBV18	CASSPQRGGGQETQYF	TGTGCCAGCTCACCACAAAGAGGGGGCGGCCAAGAGACCCAGTACTTC
.	TRBJ2-7	TRBV5-4	CASSLVAGDSYEQYF	TGTGCCAGCAGCTTGGTGGCAGGCGACTCCTACGAGCAGTACTTC
TRBD1	TRBJ1-5	TRBV19	CASSTIQGFDQPQHF	TGTGCCAGTAGTACGATACAGGGGTTCGATCAGCCCCAGCATTTT
TRBD2	TRBJ2-5	TRBV9	CASSPGTAAGAQYF	TGTGCCAGCAGCCCCGGGACGGCCGCGGGGGCCCAGTACTTC
TRBD2	TRBJ2-7	TRBV15	CATSRMTGLAAYEQYF	TGTGCCACCAGCAGGATGACAGGACTAGCGGCCTACGAGCAGTACTTC
.	TRBJ2-7	TRBV19	CASSSGVSYEQYF	TGTGCCAGTAGTTCCGGGGTCTCCTACGAGCAGTACTTC
.	TRBJ2-7	TRBV7-3	CASSSSETGAQYF	TGTGCCAGCAGCTCCAGCGAGACCGGGGCACAGTACTTC
.	TRBJ1-5	TRBV10-1	CASESVNQPQHF	TGCGCCAGCGAGTCGGTCAATCAGCCCCAGCATTTT
.	TRBJ2-5	TRBV30	CAWRILGAEETQYF	TGTGCCTGGAGGATTCTGGGGGCTGAAGAGACCCAGTACTTC
TRBD1	TRBJ1-4	TRBV7-9	CASSVIQGSEKLFF	TGTGCCAGCAGCGTAATACAGGGGAGTGAAAAACTGTTTTTT
.	TRBJ2-1	TRBV10-3	CAIDRGLSYNEQFF	TGTGCCATCGACCGGGGTCTCTCCTACAATGAGCAGTTCTTC